This is a list of T cell receptor beta chains from one sample in a study of T cells after yellow fever vaccination. MiXCR, run by TCRdb on the 5' RACE reads, gives a single entry per CDR3 protein. The sample yields more than 35,000 distinct CDR3 sequences, almost 7% seen once. Sequenced material: CD8+ T cells not binding an NS4B(214-222) dextramer, sorted from PBMCs, taken 45 days after the yellow fever booster vaccination. The receptors originated from a man aged 25-45 years who received the YFV17D yellow fever vaccine. The CDR3 runs from the conserved cysteine through the conserved F or W. The D gene is left open where the match is weak. Size is omitted from some rows. Given values are once, few, many or a class for expanded clones.

NA,TRBJ1-1,many,TRBV6-5,CASSYSALVDTEAFF,TGTGCCAGCAGTTACTCGGCGTTAGTCGACACTGAAGCTTTCTTT
NA,TRBJ2-7,few,TRBV30,CAWDSGHLPYEQYF,TGTGCCTGGGACAGCGGGCACCTCCCCTACGAGCAGTACTTC
TRBD1,TRBJ2-5,NA,TRBV20-1,CSASSLRGPGETQYF,TGCAGTGCTAGTTCCCTCAGGGGGCCGGGAGAGACCCAGTACTTC
NA,TRBJ2-1,many,TRBV7-3,CASSLTRSVDEQFF,TGTGCCAGCAGCTTAACGCGATCGGTGGATGAGCAGTTCTTC
TRBD2,TRBJ2-1,many,TRBV11-2,CASSLGPISGNNEQFF,TGTGCCAGCAGCTTAGGACCCATTAGCGGGAATAATGAGCAGTTCTTC
TRBD2,TRBJ2-5,many,TRBV4-3,CASSQDGGGGTQYF,TGCGCCAGCAGCCAAGATGGGGGGGGAGGGACCCAGTACTTC
NA,TRBJ2-4,many,TRBV11-2,CASSSGPNIQYF,TGTGCCAGCAGCTCGGGACCCAACATTCAGTACTTC
NA,TRBJ1-4,many,TRBV27,CASSFLTNEKLFF,TGTGCCAGCAGTTTCCTTACCAATGAAAAACTGTTTTTT
NA,TRBJ2-2,many,TRBV7-9,CASRLAGELFF,TGTGCCAGCAGACTAGCAGGGGAGCTGTTTTTT
TRBD1,TRBJ2-1,many,TRBV27,CASSGQGGFNEQFF,TGTGCCAGCAGCGGACAGGGGGGTTTCAATGAGCAGTTCTTC
NA,TRBJ2-7,many,TRBV6-2/TRBV6-3,CASSYPNAGGRAAYEQYF,TGTGCCAGCAGTTACCCAAATGCCGGGGGGCGGGCCGCCTACGAGCAGTACTTC
NA,TRBJ2-7,many,TRBV15,CATRGERGEQYF,TGTGCCACCCGGGGCGAAAGGGGGGAGCAGTACTTC
NA,TRBJ2-1,NA,TRBV19,CASSMGVGDEQFF,TGTGCCAGTAGTATGGGAGTAGGAGATGAGCAGTTCTTC
NA,TRBJ2-1,many,TRBV2,CASSALTDPRRFF,TGTGCCAGCAGTGCCTTGACAGACCCGAGGAGGTTCTTC
TRBD2,TRBJ2-1,many,TRBV4-3,CASSQDPSGLNEQFF,TGCGCCAGCAGCCAAGACCCTAGCGGGCTTAATGAGCAGTTCTTC
TRBD2,TRBJ2-3,many,TRBV5-1,CASSLALAGDWADTQYF,TGCGCCAGCAGCTTGGCCTTAGCGGGGGATTGGGCAGATACGCAGTATTTT
NA,TRBJ2-7,many,TRBV2,CASKQAGLDEQYF,TGTGCCAGCAAACAGGCGGGGCTCGACGAGCAGTACTTC
TRBD2,TRBJ2-2,many,TRBV6-5,CASRGGSGAGELFF,TGTGCCAGCCGGGGGGGTAGCGGGGCCGGGGAGCTGTTTTTT
TRBD1,TRBJ2-7,many,TRBV7-2,CASTLMPGQHYEQYF,TGTGCCAGCACCTTAATGCCGGGACAGCACTACGAGCAGTACTTC
TRBD1,TRBJ2-2,few,TRBV10-3,CAISEPRTGSGELFF,TGTGCCATCAGTGAGCCCAGGACAGGGTCGGGGGAGCTGTTTTTT
NA,TRBJ2-7,many,TRBV27,CASSPNNYEQYF,TGTGCCAGCAGTCCAAATAACTACGAGCAGTACTTC
NA,TRBJ2-7,few,TRBV20-1,CSARSPIGGGPYEQYF,TGCAGTGCTAGGTCCCCAATAGGGGGAGGGCCATATGAGCAGTACTTC
TRBD2,TRBJ2-3,few,TRBV7-2,CASSWGREGQDADTQYF,TGTGCCAGCAGCTGGGGCCGGGAGGGCCAGGATGCAGATACGCAGTATTTT
NA,TRBJ2-1,many,TRBV5-6,CASSLEGRVAYNEQFF,TGTGCCAGCAGCTTGGAAGGCCGAGTCGCCTACAATGAGCAGTTCTTC
NA,TRBJ2-1,many,TRBV9,CASSLGRTFPNEQFF,TGTGCCAGCAGTCTCGGACGTACCTTTCCCAATGAGCAGTTCTTC
TRBD2,TRBJ2-1,NA,TRBV30,CAWSVLASGSYEQFF,TGTGCCTGGAGTGTACTAGCTAGCGGGAGCTATGAGCAGTTCTTC
NA,TRBJ2-7,many,TRBV6-2/TRBV6-3,CASSYGSKAYF,TGTGCCAGCAGTTACGGGAGTAAGGCGTACTTC
TRBD2,TRBJ2-7,NA,TRBV20-1,CSASAHWGLAGVYEQYF,TGCAGTGCTAGCGCACACTGGGGACTAGCGGGAGTATACGAGCAGTACTTC
NA,TRBJ2-1,many,TRBV5-6,CASSQTSEQFF,TGTGCCAGCAGCCAGACTAGTGAGCAGTTCTTC
NA,TRBJ1-2,few,TRBV27,CASSSSPGADGYTF,TGTGCCAGCAGTTCCTCCCCGGGGGCGGATGGCTACACCTTC
TRBD2,TRBJ2-1,many,TRBV7-9,CASSQTGGRFGEQFF,TGTGCCAGCAGCCAAACGGGGGGGCGATTCGGTGAGCAGTTCTTC
NA,TRBJ2-7,many,TRBV29-1,CSVGTAEQYF,TGCAGCGTTGGGACGGCCGAGCAGTACTTC
NA,TRBJ1-2,many,TRBV7-2,CASSFLTSMSYTF,TGTGCCAGCAGCTTTCTCACCTCTATGAGCTACACCTTC
NA,TRBJ2-7,many,TRBV19,CASSPSLTYEQYF,TGTGCCAGTAGTCCTTCACTTACTTACGAGCAGTACTTC
NA,TRBJ2-5,many,TRBV21-1,CASSIGETQYF,TGTGCCAGCAGCATTGGGGAGACCCAGTACTTC
TRBD2,TRBJ2-5,few,TRBV6-5,CASSYSASGQETQYF,TGTGCCAGCAGTTACTCGGCTAGCGGCCAAGAGACCCAGTACTTC
NA,TRBJ2-5,many,TRBV7-2,CASSHTGLQETQYF,TGTGCCAGCAGCCATACGGGACTCCAAGAGACCCAGTACTTC
NA,TRBJ1-2,many,TRBV27,CASGNPSGYTF,TGTGCCAGCGGTAACCCTTCGGGCTACACCTTC
NA,TRBJ1-5,few,TRBV19,CASDTFSNQPQHF,TGTGCCAGTGACACCTTTAGCAATCAGCCCCAGCATTTT
NA,TRBJ2-1,few,TRBV7-9,CASSLDTGSSYNEQFF,TGTGCCAGCAGTCTAGACACAGGGAGCTCCTACAATGAGCAGTTCTTC
NA,TRBJ1-5,many,TRBV6-2/TRBV6-3,CASSYSISSEDNQPQHF,TGTGCCAGCAGTTACTCGATTTCCAGCGAAGACAATCAGCCCCAGCATTTT
NA,TRBJ2-1,many,TRBV5-1,CASSLVATGEQFF,TGCGCCAGCAGCTTGGTAGCTACGGGTGAGCAGTTCTTC